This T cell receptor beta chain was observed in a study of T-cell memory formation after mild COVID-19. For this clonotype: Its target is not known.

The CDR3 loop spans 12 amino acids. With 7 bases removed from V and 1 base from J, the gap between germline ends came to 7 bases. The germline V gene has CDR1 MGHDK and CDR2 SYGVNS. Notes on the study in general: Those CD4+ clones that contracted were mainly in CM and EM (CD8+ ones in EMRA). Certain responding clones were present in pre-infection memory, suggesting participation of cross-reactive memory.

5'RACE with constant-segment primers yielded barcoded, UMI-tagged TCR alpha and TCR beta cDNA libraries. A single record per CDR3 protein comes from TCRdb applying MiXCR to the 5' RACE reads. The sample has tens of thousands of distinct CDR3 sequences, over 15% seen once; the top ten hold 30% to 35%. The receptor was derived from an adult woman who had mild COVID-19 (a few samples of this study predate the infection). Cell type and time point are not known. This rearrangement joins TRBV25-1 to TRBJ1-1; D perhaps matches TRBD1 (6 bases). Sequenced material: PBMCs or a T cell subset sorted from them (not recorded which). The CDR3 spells CASKTGNTEAFF. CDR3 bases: TGTGCCAGCAAGACAGGGAACACTGAAGCTTTCTTT. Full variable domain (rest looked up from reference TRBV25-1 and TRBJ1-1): EADIYQTPRYLVIGTGKKITLECSQTMGHDKMYWYQQDPGMELHLIHYSYGVNSTEKGDLSSESTVSRIRTEHFPLTLESARPSHTSQYLCASKTGNTEAFFGQGTRLTVV.